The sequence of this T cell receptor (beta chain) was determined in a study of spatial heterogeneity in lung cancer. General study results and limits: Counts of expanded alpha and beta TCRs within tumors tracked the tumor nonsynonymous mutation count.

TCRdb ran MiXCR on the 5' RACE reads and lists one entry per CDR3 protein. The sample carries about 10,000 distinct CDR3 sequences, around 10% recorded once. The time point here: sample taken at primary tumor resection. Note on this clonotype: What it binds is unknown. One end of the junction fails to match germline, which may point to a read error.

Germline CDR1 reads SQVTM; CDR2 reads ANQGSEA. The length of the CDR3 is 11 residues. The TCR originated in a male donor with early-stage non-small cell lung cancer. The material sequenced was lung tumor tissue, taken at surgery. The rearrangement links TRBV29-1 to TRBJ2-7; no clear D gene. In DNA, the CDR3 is TGCAGCGTGGAAGATACCTACGAGCAGTACTTC. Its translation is CSVEDTYEQYF.